This T cell receptor (beta chain) was sequenced for a study of a mutant IDH1 vaccine in newly diagnosed glioma. Overall study context: Before enrollment, patients got radiotherapy alone, temozolomide alone, or mostly the combination.

Profiling relied on immunoSEQ multiplex PCR, and the TCRdb table lists in-frame clones only, not all of them. The sample lists fewer than 85,000 clones, 65% to 90% occurring once. Sample time point: baseline, week 1 (first vaccination visit). Treatment in this sample: pre-vaccination baseline after standard-of-care therapy. Findings of the study overall: Alterations occurring in top peripheral T cell clonotypes seemed unrelated to pseudoprogression.

Concerning this clone itself: Antigen: not known.

The source of this sequence is a man aged 30-40 years with glioma. The source material was PBMCs, sampled from a glioma patient treated with radiotherapy, temozolomide or both.

CDR3 protein: CASSSGLPSYNEQFF. The CDR3 nucleotides are TGTGCCAGCAGTTCGGGACTGCCTTCCTACAATGAGCAGTTCTTC. J is TRBJ2-1 and V is TRBV6-6; D perhaps matches TRBD2 (6 bases). The germline gives CDR1 MNHNY, CDR2 SVGAGI (reference sequence). V lost 4 bases to trimming and J lost 1 base, with 11 bases between them. The CDR3 is 15 residues long.